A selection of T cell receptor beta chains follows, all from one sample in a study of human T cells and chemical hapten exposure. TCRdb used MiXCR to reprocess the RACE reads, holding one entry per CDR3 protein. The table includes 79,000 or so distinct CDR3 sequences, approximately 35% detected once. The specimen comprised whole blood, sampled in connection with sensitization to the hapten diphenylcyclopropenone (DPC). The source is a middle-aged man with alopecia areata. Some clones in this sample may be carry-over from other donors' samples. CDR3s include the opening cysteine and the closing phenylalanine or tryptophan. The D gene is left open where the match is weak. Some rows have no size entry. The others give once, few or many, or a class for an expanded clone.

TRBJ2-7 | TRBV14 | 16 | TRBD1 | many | TGTGCCAGCAGCCGCGACTTACCGGGACAGGGAGGCGAGCAGTACTTC | CASSRDLPGQGGEQYF
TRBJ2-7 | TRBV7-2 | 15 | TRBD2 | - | TGTGCCAGCAGCCGCTCTAGCGGGAGCTCCTACGAGCAGTACTTC | CASSRSSGSSYEQYF
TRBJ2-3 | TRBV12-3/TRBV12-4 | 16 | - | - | TGTGCCAGCACCCCTGGCCGGGGGGCGGGCACAGATACGCAGTATTTT | CASTPGRGAGTDTQYF
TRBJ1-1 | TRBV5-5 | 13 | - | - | TGTGCCAGCAGCTTGGAGCAATACACTGAAGCTTTCTTT | CASSLEQYTEAFF
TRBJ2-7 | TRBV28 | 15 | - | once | TGTGCCAGCAGGAGAACCTCGGCAGGATCCTACGAGCAGTACTTC | CASRRTSAGSYEQYF
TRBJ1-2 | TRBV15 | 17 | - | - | TGTGCCACCAGCAGGGTAGGGAGATTGGACGCTAACTATGGCTACACCTTC | CATSRVGRLDANYGYTF
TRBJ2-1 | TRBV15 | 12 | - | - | TGTGCCACCAGCACCGCCCAGAGGGCGTTGTCCTTC | CATSTAQRALSF
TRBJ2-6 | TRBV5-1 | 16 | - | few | TGCGCCAGCAGCTTAGAAGGGCAATCTGGGGCCAACGTCCTGACTTTC | CASSLEGQSGANVLTF
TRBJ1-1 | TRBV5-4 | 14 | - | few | TGTGCCAGCAGCTTTTCCACAGGGTACACTGAAGCTTTCTTT | CASSFSTGYTEAFF
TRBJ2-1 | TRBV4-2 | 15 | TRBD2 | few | TGTGCCAGCAGCCAAGAACTAGCGAGCTACAATGAGCAGTTCTTC | CASSQELASYNEQFF
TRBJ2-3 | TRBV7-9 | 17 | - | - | TGTGCCAGCAGCCACCTGGCGGCTGTTCCGCGGGGAGATACGCAGTATTTT | CASSHLAAVPRGDTQYF
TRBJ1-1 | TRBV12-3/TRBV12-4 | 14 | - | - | TGTGCCAGCAGTAAGGACAGTCTGAACACTGAAGCTTTCTTT | CASSKDSLNTEAFF
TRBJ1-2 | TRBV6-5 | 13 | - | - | TGTGCCAGCAGTTACGCCAGGATTCAAGGCTACACCTTC | CASSYARIQGYTF
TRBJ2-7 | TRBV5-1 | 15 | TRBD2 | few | TGCGCCAGCAGCTTGGCCATGGGACTAGCGGACGAGCAGTACTTC | CASSLAMGLADEQYF
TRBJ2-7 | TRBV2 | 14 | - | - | TGTGCCAGCGTCGATGGGGTTGGGTTGGGAGAGCAGTACTTC | CASVDGVGLGEQYF
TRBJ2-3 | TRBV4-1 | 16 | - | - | TGCGCCAGCAGCCGCGAGGAGGGAGGAGGGTCAGATACGCAGTATTTT | CASSREEGGGSDTQYF
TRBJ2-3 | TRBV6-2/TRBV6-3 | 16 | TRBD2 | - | TGTGCCAGCAGCCAACTAGCGGGGGGTCCCCCGGATACGCAGTATTTT | CASSQLAGGPPDTQYF
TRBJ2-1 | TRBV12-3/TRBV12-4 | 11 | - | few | TGTGCCAGCAGTTTAAATCGAGCGGAGTTCTTC | CASSLNRAEFF
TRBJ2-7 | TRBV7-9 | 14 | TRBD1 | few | TGTGCCAGCAGCTCCCGACAGGGGGGACTGGAGCAGTACTTC | CASSSRQGGLEQYF
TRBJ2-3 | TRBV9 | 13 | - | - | TGTGCCAGCAGCTCACACAGCGCAGATACGCAGTATTTT | CASSSHSADTQYF